These 24 T cell receptor beta chains were all obtained from the same sample, sequenced in a study of blood T cell repertoires in COVID-19. Clones were sequenced by immunoSEQ multiplex PCR, and TCRdb holds only the in-frame ones, with some missing. The top ten hold 5% to 6.5% of the sample, which has some 200,000 clones, 70% to 90% seen once. The specimen sequenced was peripheral blood. These receptors were taken from a man older than 75 with acute or convalescent COVID-19.

The chain joins TRBV5-1 to TRBJ2-2; 7 positions agree with TRBD1. Germline CDR1 is SGHRS and CDR2 is YFSETQ. The CDR3 has 15 amino acids. The V and J ends lost 5 bases and 1 base, in that order; junction bases with no gene match: 5. The CDR3 nucleotides read TGCGCCAGCAGGTTCTGGACAGGGAACACCGGGGAGCTGTTTTTT. This gives the protein CASRFWTGNTGELFF.

This chain joins TRBV6-5 and TRBJ1-1; possible D gene TRBD1, 6 bases. Trimming cost V 5 bases and J 4 bases, with 14 bases left between them. The CDR3 length is 14 residues. Germline CDR1 MNHEY, CDR2 SVGAGI. For the CDR3, the DNA is TGTGCCAGCAGTAGAAACAGGGTCGGCACTGAAGCTTTCTTT. Its protein product is CASSRNRVGTEAFF.

This clone was detected only a few times. The V gene is TRBV9, the J gene TRBJ2-1; 14 bases align to TRBD2. Germline V gene data show CDR1 as SGDLS and CDR2 as YYNGEE. CDR3 size: 20 residues. J gave up 7 bases and V 1 base, and 16 bases lay outside the gene matches. CDR3 loop: CASSVNPGLAGVSWGNEQFF. CDR3 DNA sequence: TGTGCCAGCAGCGTAAATCCGGGACTAGCGGGAGTTAGCTGGGGGAATGAGCAGTTCTTC.

The rearrangement links TRBV29-1 to TRBJ2-3, with TRBD2 identical over 7 bases. V lost 1 base, J lost 6 bases, and 13 bases stayed unmatched. There are 16 residues in the CDR3. Germline CDR1 reads SQVTM; CDR2 reads ANQGSEA. In nucleotides, the CDR3 is TGCAGCGTTGAAGCTTATGCGGGAGTTTACTCCGATACGCAGTATTTT. Its protein product is CSVEAYAGVYSDTQYF.

This clone was observed a few times. V and J are TRBV27 and TRBJ2-1; 11 nucleotides match TRBD2. J was trimmed by 3 bases and V by 10 bases; bases with no gene match: 8. In germline, CDR1 is MNHEY, CDR2 SMNVEV (reference sequence). The CDR3 totals 15 residues. CDR3 amino acids: CATSPGTSGYNEQFF. CDR3 nucleotide sequence: TGTGCCACCTCCCCAGGGACTAGCGGCTACAATGAGCAGTTCTTC.

The V and J genes are TRBV9 and TRBJ2-1; 10 positions match TRBD1. The CDR3 is 15 amino acids. Germline V gives CDR1 SGDLS, CDR2 YYNGEE. J lost 6 bases, V lost 3 bases, and 6 bases had no gene match. CDR3 nucleotides: TGTGCCAGCAGCGCCTCCGGGACAGGGGTCAATGAGCAGTTCTTC. Amino acids: CASSASGTGVNEQFF.

The chain is built from TRBV29-1 and TRBJ2-7, with 7 bases fitting TRBD1. Germline CDR1 SQVTM, CDR2 ANQGSEA. The CDR3 spans 12 residues. Trimming removed 7 bases from V and 1 base from J; junction bases left unmatched: 4. The CDR3 DNA is TGCAGCGCCCGACAGGGATCCTACGAGCAGTACTTC. It encodes CSARQGSYEQYF.

This clone was recorded a few times. The chain joins TRBV18 to TRBJ1-2, with a possible D match to TRBD1 (5 bases). With 2 bases removed from V and 4 bases from J, the gap between germline ends came to 17 bases. The CDR3 runs to 16 residues. Germline CDR1 and CDR2: KGHSH and LQKENI. CDR3 in amino acids: CASSPDSSGGTYGYTF. The DNA for the CDR3 is TGTGCCAGCTCACCAGACTCGTCAGGAGGGACCTATGGCTACACCTTC.

The J gene is TRBJ2-7, the V gene TRBV5-1; 9 nucleotides match TRBD2. This CDR3 region has 15 residues. J lost 2 bases, V lost 7 bases, and 10 bases had no gene match. Germline CDR1 SGHRS, CDR2 YFSETQ. In nucleotides, the CDR3 is TGCGCCAGCGGAACCGGGGGACTAGCCACCTACGAGCAGTACTTC. This codes for CASGTGGLATYEQYF.

The V and J genes are TRBV18 and TRBJ2-1; 15 bases align to TRBD2. Trimming at V came to 1 base and at J to 7 bases, leaving 5 bases not matched to a gene. From germline, CDR1 is KGHSH and CDR2 LQKENI. The CDR3 consists of 17 residues. CDR3 bases: TGTGCCAGCTCACCACAGGGACTAGCGGGAGGAGGGAATGAGCAGTTCTTC. Its protein product is CASSPQGLAGGGNEQFF.

Only a few counts were recorded for this clone. Distinct nucleotide sequences in the sample also encode this CDR3. The rearrangement links TRBV5-1 to TRBJ2-2; 7 positions match TRBD1. Germline trimming cut 4 bases from V and 1 base from J; bases unmatched to any gene: 4. Germline assignment: CDR1 SGHRS and CDR2 YFSETQ. The CDR3 contains 15 residues. CDR3 nucleotides: TGCGCCAGCAGCGTGGGACAGAGGAACACCGGGGAGCTGTTTTTT. It yields the protein CASSVGQRNTGELFF.

This clone came up a few times. The chain joins TRBV29-1 to TRBJ1-4; D is ambiguous. Germline V gene lookup returns CDR1 SQVTM and CDR2 ANQGSEA. The CDR3 contains 15 residues. Deletions cut 4 bases from V and 5 bases from J, with 17 bases between. CDR3 region: CSVVAGSSRNEKLFF. DNA of the CDR3: TGCAGCGTTGTCGCGGGTTCGAGTAGAAATGAAAAACTGTTTTTT.

This clone came up once. The V gene is TRBV10-1, the J gene TRBJ1-2; no definite D call. This CDR3 has 12 amino acids. CDR1 is WNHNN and CDR2 is SYGVQD in the germline V gene (reference sequence). The V end was cut by 4 bases, the J end by 4 bases, with 7 bases between. This chain's CDR3 is CASSAGPYGYTF. The CDR3 DNA is TGCGCCAGCAGTGCGGGTCCCTATGGCTACACCTTC.

The chain combines TRBV10-3 with TRBJ1-1, with 10 nucleotides matching TRBD1. Germline V gene data show CDR1 as ENHRY and CDR2 as SYGVKD. This CDR3 is built from 17 residues. V lost 2 bases and J lost 3; bases outside the gene matches: 9. As DNA, the CDR3 is TGTGCCATCAGTGAGCTCCGGGACAGGGGAAGCGACACTGAAGCTTTCTTT. Its protein product is CAISELRDRGSDTEAFF.

The chain uses TRBV19 and TRBJ2-3; TRBD2 matches at 8 bases. CDR1 is LNHDA, CDR2 SQIVND, per germline (reference sequence). Trimming cost V 2 bases and J 2 bases; bases outside gene matches: 21. CDR3 length: 21 amino acids. CDR3 coding DNA: TGTGCCAGTAGTATAATGAGGTTGGCTAGCGGGTCTCGGGGTAACACAGATACGCAGTATTTT. Translating gives CASSIMRLASGSRGNTDTQYF.

V is TRBV7-8 and J is TRBJ2-3, with 9 bases that match TRBD1. The CDR3 has 17 amino acids. The V segment lost 5 bases and the J segment 2 bases; nucleotides outside the gene matches: 11. The germline CDR1 and CDR2 sequences are SGHVS and FQNEAQ. CDR3 in amino acids: CASSLITGTGPTDTQYF. The DNA for the CDR3 is TGTGCCAGCAGCCTGATAACCGGGACAGGGCCCACAGATACGCAGTATTTT.

The V and J genes are TRBV5-6 and TRBJ2-5; TRBD1 matches 9 bases. The CDR3 has 16 amino acids. The ends lost 5 bases at V and 0 bases at J; junction bases unmatched: 8. In germline, CDR1 is SGHDT, CDR2 YYEEEE. This CDR3 is CASRRSTGGYQETQYF. CDR3 DNA: TGTGCCAGCAGACGATCGACAGGGGGGTACCAAGAGACCCAGTACTTC. The full variable domain, completed using reference TRBV5-6 and TRBJ2-5, is DAGVTQSPTHLIKTRGQQVTLRCSPKSGHDTVSWYQQALGQGPQFIFQYYEEEERQRGNFPDRFSGHQFPNYSSELNVNALLLGDSALYLCASRRSTGGYQETQYFGPGTRLLVL.

The genes are TRBV24-1 and TRBJ2-5; 13 positions agree with TRBD2. Trimming at V came to 2 bases and at J to 2 bases, leaving 13 bases not matched to a gene. Germline values: CDR1 KGHDR, CDR2 SFDVKD. The CDR3 loop spans 20 amino acids. The CDR3 DNA reads as TGTGCCACCAGTGATTCCAACCCCCAACCGGGACTAGCGGGACAAGAGACCCAGTACTTC. Its protein product is CATSDSNPQPGLAGQETQYF.

The chain is built from TRBV27 and TRBJ2-1; 9 nucleotides match TRBD2. This CDR3 region has 16 residues. Germline CDR1 is MNHEY and CDR2 is SMNVEV (reference sequence). V lost 5 bases and J lost 8; bases outside the gene matches: 13. The CDR3: CASSAGLAWKKDEQFF. The CDR3 DNA follows: TGTGCCAGCAGTGCGGGACTAGCATGGAAGAAGGATGAGCAGTTCTTC.

The rearrangement joins TRBV29-1 to TRBJ1-1; maybe TRBD1 (5 bases). CDR3 size: 16 residues. The germline V gene encodes CDR1 SQVTM and CDR2 ANQGSEA. V lost 5 bases to trimming and J lost 0 bases, with 19 bases between them. The CDR3, as DNA: TGCAGCGTTCACCCCGAGGCAGGGCCTATGAACACTGAAGCTTTCTTT. Its protein product is CSVHPEAGPMNTEAFF.

The chain uses TRBV20-1 and TRBJ2-3, with TRBD2 as a possible D gene (6 bases). Trimming pared 3 bases from V and 0 bases from J, leaving 13 bases between. Germline loops: CDR1 DFQATT, CDR2 SNEGSKA (reference sequence). The CDR3 has 15 amino acids. The chain's CDR3 is CSASKGSGSTDTQYF. The CDR3 DNA reads as TGCAGTGCTAGTAAAGGCAGCGGGAGCACAGATACGCAGTATTTT.

This chain joins TRBV7-2 and TRBJ2-2; 7 nucleotides line up with TRBD1. The CDR3 is 15 amino acids. Per the germline V gene, CDR1 is SGHTA and CDR2 is FQGNSA. The V gene end was trimmed by 1 base and the J gene end by 5 bases; junction bases not matched to a gene: 4. CDR3 amino acids: CASSLVTRGTGELFF. CDR3 nucleotides: TGTGCCAGCAGCTTAGTAACCAGGGGGACCGGGGAGCTGTTTTTT.

This rearrangement joins TRBV28 to TRBJ1-1, with 7 nucleotides matching TRBD1. With 8 bases clipped from V and 5 bases from J, the junction kept 11 bases outside the gene matches. The CDR3 runs to 14 residues. Germline V gene sequence: CDR1 MDHEN, CDR2 SYDVKM. Here the CDR3 DNA reads TGTGCCAGCGTAACAAGGGGCAGGGGGACTGAAGCTTTCTTT. It yields the protein CASVTRGRGTEAFF.

The rearrangement uses TRBV6-5 and TRBJ1-4; D perhaps matches TRBD1 (6 bases). The CDR3 contains 15 residues. Germline V gene lookup returns CDR1 MNHEY and CDR2 SVGAGI. The V gene lost 6 bases and the J gene lost 7 bases, with 18 bases spanning the gap. The CDR3 sequence: CASSAETGLGEKLFF. CDR3 in DNA: TGTGCCAGCAGCGCCGAGACAGGACTCGGTGAAAAACTGTTTTTT.